The 31 T cell receptor beta chains reported below all come from one sample, sequenced in a study of blood T cells in healthy people across ages. A second PCR of roughly 7 to 11 cycles used a sample-barcoded 5' primer and a J-beta primer mix. Each CDR3 protein is one row after TCRdb ran MiXCR on the 5' RACE reads. The data show about 940,000 distinct CDR3 sequences, with approximately 49% seen just once and 13% held by the top ten. The sequencing input was blood. The receptor set was obtained from a man aged 25-45 years in good health.

This clonotype came up a few times. The rearrangement joins TRBV15 to TRBJ2-3, with D maybe TRBD2 (6 bases). This CDR3 has 13 amino acids. V gave up 9 bases and J gave up 1 base, with 11 bases separating them. Germline V lookup: CDR1 LNHNV, CDR2 YYDKDF (reference sequence). The DNA for the CDR3 is TGTGCCACGGGGGGATTCGGCACAGATACGCAGTATTTT. The encoded protein is CATGGFGTDTQYF.

The J gene is TRBJ1-6, the V gene TRBV7-9; the D is unclear. Germline V lookup: CDR1 SEHNR, CDR2 FQNEAQ (reference sequence). The CDR3 is 14 amino acids. V was cut by 7 bases and J by 5 bases, with 12 bases left in between. Here the CDR3 DNA reads TGTGCCAGCACCCGAGGCCGGGATAATTCACCCCTCCACTTT. This encodes CASTRGRDNSPLHF. Looking up the rest from reference TRBV7-9 and TRBJ1-6 gives the full variable domain: DTGVSQNPRHKITKRGQNVTFRCDPISEHNRLYWYRQTLGQGPEFLTYFQNEAQLEKSRLLSDRFSAERPKGSFSTLEIQRTEQGDSAMYLCASTRGRDNSPLHFGNGTRLTVT.

This rearrangement joins TRBV4-3 to TRBJ2-7, with D maybe TRBD2 (5 bases). Trimming took 0 bases from V and 2 from J, leaving 8 bases between them. This CDR3 comprises 14 residues. Germline V gene data show CDR1 as LGHNA and CDR2 as YSLEER. Written as DNA, the CDR3 is TGCGCCAGCAGCCAAGATCCCGGGGCCTACGAGCAGTACTTC. Its protein product is CASSQDPGAYEQYF.

The gene calls are TRBV3-1 and TRBJ1-2; D may be TRBD1 (6 bases). This CDR3 spans 17 amino acids. CDR1 and CDR2 from the germline V gene are LGHDT and YNNKEL (reference sequence). V was pared by 4 bases and J by 1 base, with 19 bases between. CDR3 in amino acids: CASSPPDSYLRNYGYTF. The CDR3 DNA is TGTGCCAGCAGCCCCCCGGACAGCTACCTGCGTAACTATGGCTACACCTTC.

This chain uses TRBV28 with TRBJ2-7; TRBD2 matches 7 bases. The CDR3 runs to 16 residues. Germline-derived CDR1 and CDR2 are MDHEN and SYDVKM. With V trimmed by 0 bases and J by 3 bases, 8 bases remained unmatched. The CDR3 nucleotides are TGTGCCAGCAGTTTATGGGTAGCGGGCCGGTTCTACGAGCAGTACTTC. This codes for CASSLWVAGRFYEQYF.

The chain is built from TRBV4-1 and TRBJ2-3; D is undetermined. V lost 1 base and J lost 2, with 10 bases in between. The CDR3 has 15 amino acids. Per germline, CDR1 MGHRA and CDR2 YSYEKL. The CDR3 loop reads CASSQGARDTDTQYF. In DNA, the CDR3 is TGCGCCAGCAGCCAAGGCGCTAGGGACACAGATACGCAGTATTTT.

This clonotype appeared a few times. The gene calls are TRBV10-3 and TRBJ1-1; D not resolved. There are 13 residues in the CDR3. With 6 bases removed from V and 1 base from J, the gap between germline ends came to 9 bases. Germline CDR1 reads ENHRY; CDR2 reads SYGVKD. DNA for the CDR3: TGTGCCATCAGCGGGGTCCCGAACACTGAAGCTTTCTTT. Protein: CAISGVPNTEAFF.

CDR3 sequence reads: CASSPRGPSGDNEKLFF. The CDR3 nucleotides read TGTGCCAGCAGCCCGCGGGGGCCTTCCGGGGATAATGAAAAACTGTTTTTT. This chain links TRBV5-6 with TRBJ1-4; D is possibly TRBD1 (6 bases). Trimming shortened V by 4 bases and J by 4 bases, and 20 bases separated the two germline ends. Per the germline V gene, CDR1 is SGHDT and CDR2 is YYEEEE. This CDR3 spans 17 amino acids. The full variable domain, with the rest looked up from reference TRBV5-6 and TRBJ1-4, is DAGVTQSPTHLIKTRGQQVTLRCSPKSGHDTVSWYQQALGQGPQFIFQYYEEEERQRGNFPDRFSGHQFPNYSSELNVNALLLGDSALYLCASSPRGPSGDNEKLFFGSGTQLSVL.

This clonotype turned up a few times. The CDR3 reads CSARGNTEAFF. In DNA form, the CDR3 reads TGCAGTGCTAGGGGGAATACTGAAGCTTTCTTT. The J gene is TRBJ1-1, the V gene TRBV20-1; D gene unclear. V dropped 3 bases and J dropped 5 bases, with 7 bases sitting between them. The CDR3 has 11 residues. Germline V gives CDR1 DFQATT, CDR2 SNEGSKA (reference sequence).

The chain links TRBV10-3 to TRBJ1-4; no clear D. The V gene lost 3 bases and the J gene lost 7 bases, with 6 bases spanning the gap. This CDR3 contains 12 residues. Germline CDR1 and CDR2: ENHRY and SYGVKD. The CDR3: CAISDRSEKLFF. Here the CDR3 DNA reads TGTGCCATCAGTGACCGATCTGAAAAACTGTTTTTT.

This clonotype was seen a handful of times. This chain joins TRBV29-1 and TRBJ2-7; 10 nucleotides line up with TRBD1. This CDR3 has 14 amino acids. V was clipped by 5 bases and J by 1 base; unmatched bases: 5. The V gene's germline CDR1 is SQVTM and CDR2 ANQGSEA. CDR3: CSVTGQGISYEQYF. CDR3 sequence (DNA): TGCAGCGTTACGGGACAGGGGATTTCCTACGAGCAGTACTTC.

The V call is TRBV28, the J call TRBJ2-3, with D possibly being TRBD1 or TRBD2 (6 bases each). The CDR3 covers 13 residues. Germline V lookup: CDR1 MDHEN, CDR2 SYDVKM. Trimming removed 3 bases at V and 7 bases at J, with 11 bases between. CDR3 bases: TGTGCCAGCAGTTTTGGGGGGCTTCATACGCAGTATTTT. This encodes CASSFGGLHTQYF.

The DNA for the CDR3 is TGCAGTGCTAGAGATCCACTAGCGGGTCGACAGTACTTC. As protein: CSARDPLAGRQYF. J is TRBJ2-7 and V is TRBV20-1, with 9 bases fitting TRBD2. The CDR3 is made up of 13 amino acids. Germline loops: CDR1 DFQATT, CDR2 SNEGSKA (reference sequence). J lost 10 bases, V lost 0 bases, and 7 bases had no gene match.

The V call is TRBV12-3 or TRBV12-4, the J call TRBJ2-5; D is ambiguous. The assigned J gene may be wrong: the sequence end matches TRBJ2-7 better. The CDR3 covers 12 residues. DNA of the CDR3: TGTGCCAGCAGTTTCTCGGGTATCGAGCAGTACTTC. Translation: CASSFSGIEQYF.

The chain is built from TRBV12-3 or TRBV12-4 and TRBJ2-3; D not certain. Trimming took 6 bases from V and 3 from J, leaving 10 bases between them. The CDR3 has 13 residues. CDR3: CASRLPGTDTQYF. CDR3 nucleotides: TGTGCCAGCAGGTTACCCGGAACAGATACGCAGTATTTT.

This chain joins TRBV7-2 and TRBJ1-1; 10 nucleotides match TRBD1. Germline CDR1 SGHTA, CDR2 FQGNSA. This CDR3 region has 15 residues. V lost 8 bases, J lost 2 bases, and 8 bases stayed unmatched. The CDR3 spells CASRDRGLTNTEAFF. CDR3 bases: TGTGCCAGCCGAGACAGGGGGCTTACCAACACTGAAGCTTTCTTT.

J is TRBJ2-3 and V is TRBV5-1; possible D gene TRBD2, 6 bases. From germline, CDR1 is SGHRS and CDR2 YFSETQ. V lost 3 bases and J 5 bases, leaving 22 bases between the germline ends. This CDR3 has 17 amino acids. The CDR3 spells CASSWGGRRGRIDTQYF. CDR3 coding DNA: TGCGCCAGCAGCTGGGGAGGTCGAAGAGGCAGAATAGATACGCAGTATTTT.

Ten or more counts support this clonotype. V is TRBV7-9 and J is TRBJ2-7; unclear D gene. V was clipped by 5 bases and J by 0 bases, with 11 bases between them. In germline, CDR1 is SEHNR, CDR2 FQNEAQ (reference sequence). The CDR3 totals 14 residues. The CDR3 sequence: CASSTETASYEQYF. The CDR3 bases are TGTGCCAGCAGCACTGAAACGGCCTCCTACGAGCAGTACTTC. The complete variable domain, with remaining parts taken from reference TRBV7-9 and TRBJ2-7, reads DTGVSQNPRHKITKRGQNVTFRCDPISEHNRLYWYRQTLGQGPEFLTYFQNEAQLEKSRLLSDRFSAERPKGSFSTLEIQRTEQGDSAMYLCASSTETASYEQYFGPGTRLTVT.

The chain links TRBV7-3 to TRBJ2-4, with D possibly being TRBD2 (6 bases). Germline-derived CDR1 and CDR2 are SGHTA and FQGTGA. V lost 0 bases, J lost 7 bases, and 13 bases lay in between. The CDR3 is 15 amino acids. The CDR3, as DNA: TGTGCCAGCAGCTTAACGGCTCTAGCGACCAACATTCAGTACTTC. Encoded protein: CASSLTALATNIQYF.

The chain links TRBV6-1 to TRBJ1-4; D uncertain. CDR3 length: 17 amino acids. V was shortened by 5 bases and J by 0 bases, with 16 bases between the two germline ends. Germline V CDR1 and CDR2: MNHNS, SASEGT. DNA of the CDR3: TGTGCCAGCAGTCGTTATTCCGGACCCTCAACTAATGAAAAACTGTTTTTT. It yields the protein CASSRYSGPSTNEKLFF.

This clonotype was counted a few times. The chain is built from TRBV9 and TRBJ2-5; 7 bases align to TRBD2. V was clipped by 4 bases and J by 2 bases; unmatched bases: 8. This CDR3 has 15 amino acids. In germline, CDR1 is SGDLS, CDR2 YYNGEE. CDR3 coding DNA: TGTGCCAGCAGCACCTTCGGGGGGTCTCAAGAGACCCAGTACTTC. The encoded protein is CASSTFGGSQETQYF.

This clonotype was seen ten or more times. This rearrangement joins TRBV4-1 to TRBJ2-1, with D perhaps TRBD1 or TRBD2 (5 bases each). Deletions cut 5 bases from V and 5 bases from J, with 10 bases between. Germline V gives CDR1 MGHRA, CDR2 YSYEKL. The CDR3 spans 13 residues. CDR3 sequence reads: CASSRGTNNEQFF. CDR3 DNA: TGCGCCAGCAGCAGAGGGACCAACAATGAGCAGTTCTTC.

V usage is TRBV6-5 and J usage is TRBJ1-1, with D uncertain. The V gene's germline CDR1 is MNHEY and CDR2 SVGAGI. The V end was cut by 2 bases, the J end by 3 bases, with 7 bases between. The CDR3 length is 13 residues. The chain's CDR3 is CASSYQQYTEAFF. For the CDR3, the DNA is TGTGCCAGCAGTTACCAACAGTACACTGAAGCTTTCTTT.

J is TRBJ2-7 and V is TRBV12-3 or TRBV12-4; 9 nucleotides agree with TRBD1. The CDR3 has 12 residues. Trimming at V came to 6 bases and at J to 10 bases, leaving 7 bases not matched to a gene. The CDR3 is CASSHGQGSQYF. In DNA, the CDR3 is TGTGCCAGCAGCCATGGACAGGGGAGCCAGTACTTC.

The chain combines TRBV20-1 with TRBJ2-7; 7 bases map to TRBD1. The ends lost 5 bases at V and 0 bases at J; junction bases unmatched: 10. CDR1 and CDR2 (germline): DFQATT, SNEGSKA (reference sequence). The CDR3 is made up of 15 amino acids. The CDR3 sequence: CSASSRDRASYEQYF. In DNA form, the CDR3 reads TGCAGTGCTTCAAGCCGGGACAGAGCCTCCTACGAGCAGTACTTC.

J is TRBJ2-1 and V is TRBV21-1. TRBV21-1 is annotated as a pseudogene. This CDR3 has 16 amino acids. The CDR3 sequence is CASSPQGSTTYNEQFF. CDR3 DNA: TGTGCCAGCAGTCCCCAAGGCAGCACGACTTACAATGAGCAGTTCTTC.

The chain joins TRBV14 to TRBJ1-2; D call uncertain. With 2 bases removed from V and 5 bases from J, the gap between germline ends came to 9 bases. Germline CDR1 SGHDN, CDR2 FVKESK. The CDR3 is 13 residues long. The CDR3 reads CASSQTTEYGYTF. Here the CDR3 DNA reads TGTGCCAGCAGCCAAACGACCGAATATGGCTACACCTTC.

The rearrangement links TRBV4-2 to TRBJ1-1, with D unresolved. CDR3 length: 16 residues. Between the trimmed V and J ends, which lost 1 base and 1 base, there was a span of 13 bases. Germline values: CDR1 LGHNA, CDR2 YNFKEQ. For the CDR3, the DNA is TGTGCCAGCAGCCAAGCCGTTCGACGGGAGAACACTGAAGCTTTCTTT. Its translation is CASSQAVRRENTEAFF.

The chain combines TRBV7-3 with TRBJ2-4, with D possibly TRBD1 on 6 matching bases. Looked up from germline, CDR1 is SGHTA and CDR2 is FQGTGA. The CDR3 totals 17 residues. The V end was cut by 5 bases, the J end by 0 bases, with 17 bases between. In DNA, the CDR3 is TGTGCCAGCAGCGCGACAGGACCCCAATTAGCCAAAAACATTCAGTACTTC. Translation gives CASSATGPQLAKNIQYF.

This clonotype was observed a handful of times. The chain is built from TRBV20-1 and TRBJ2-7; 7 nucleotides match TRBD2. J lost 7 bases, V lost 0 bases, and 9 bases had no gene match. This CDR3 has 14 residues. CDR1 and CDR2 (germline): DFQATT, SNEGSKA (reference sequence). This chain's CDR3 is CSAREVSGVSEQYF. As DNA, the CDR3 is TGCAGTGCTAGAGAAGTGAGCGGGGTTAGTGAGCAGTACTTC.

The table lists this clonotype with many counts. The chain is built from TRBV10-3 and TRBJ2-3; TRBD2 is a possible D gene (5 bases). The CDR3 has 15 amino acids. The germline V gene has CDR1 ENHRY and CDR2 SYGVKD. Trimming removed 2 bases at V and 4 bases at J, with 13 bases between. CDR3 protein: CAISERLANADTQYF. CDR3 nucleotides: TGTGCCATCAGTGAGCGGCTAGCTAATGCAGATACGCAGTATTTT.